This TCR beta chain stems from a study of CD8+CD57+ T cells in acquired aplastic anemia. Whole-study context: The average for DNA from sorted CD4+ and CD8+ cells was roughly 3 ug. In CD4+ cells, healthy donors produced an average of approximately 9.9 million reads.

The template used for profiling TCR beta VDJ and CDR3 was genomic DNA. TCRdb redid the calling of the reads with MiXCR, one entry per CDR3 protein. The sample has about 190,000 distinct CDR3 sequences; 50% to 55% are singletons. Only one count was recorded for this clonotype. Its matching antigen is unknown. The junction and the germline gene differ at one end; a read error may be behind it. CDR3 length: 14 amino acids. Germline CDR1 is WSHSY and CDR2 is SAAADI. Whole-study findings and limits: Nearly 30 CD8+ CDR3 sequences were shared between patients and controls.

This chain links TRBV10-2 with TRBJ2-2; TRBD1 agrees at 7 bases. Sequencing was done on a sample of sorted CD4+, CD8+, or CD8+CD57+ T cells (not recorded which) from PBMCs. The origin of this receptor is a human donor in good health, serving as a control. The CDR3: CASRHGTATGELFF. The DNA of the CDR3 is TGTGCCAGCAGACACGGGACAGCAACCGGGGAGCTGTTTTTT.